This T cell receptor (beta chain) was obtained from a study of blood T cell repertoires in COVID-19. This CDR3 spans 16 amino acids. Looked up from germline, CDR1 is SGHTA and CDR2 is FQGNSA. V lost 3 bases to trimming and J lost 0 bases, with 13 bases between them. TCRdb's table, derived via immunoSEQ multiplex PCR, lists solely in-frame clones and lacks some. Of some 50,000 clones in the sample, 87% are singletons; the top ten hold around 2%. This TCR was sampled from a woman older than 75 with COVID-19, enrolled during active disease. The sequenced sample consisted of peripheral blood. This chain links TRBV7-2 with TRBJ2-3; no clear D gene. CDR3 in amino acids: CASSFAHSSSTDTQYF. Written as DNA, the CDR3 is TGTGCCAGCAGCTTTGCACACAGCTCTAGCACAGATACGCAGTATTTT. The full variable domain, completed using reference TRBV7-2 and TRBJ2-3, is GAGVSQSPSNKVTEKGKDVELRCDPISGHTALYWYRQSLGQGLEFLIYFQGNSAPDKSGLPSDRFSAERTGGSVSTLTIQRTQQEDSAVYLCASSFAHSSSTDTQYFGPGTRLTVL.